This TCR beta chain was sequenced during a study of T cells after somatic rescue of genetic block. Here immunoSEQ multiplex PCR was the method, and the copy in TCRdb shows in-frame clones only, minus some. The sample lists more than 9,500 clones, 65% to 75% occurring once. J was trimmed by 2 bases and V by 6 bases; bases with no gene match: 4. CDR3 length equals 15 residues. Germline CDR1 reads MNHEY; CDR2 reads SVGAGI. This chain uses TRBV6-5 with TRBJ1-5; 10 bases are a match to TRBD1. Sample: peripheral blood mononuclear cells (PBMCs). The clonotype originates from a boy younger than 18. This CDR3 reads CASRGQGRGNQPQHF. DNA of the CDR3: TGTGCCAGCAGGGGACAGGGGAGGGGCAATCAGCCCCAGCATTTT.